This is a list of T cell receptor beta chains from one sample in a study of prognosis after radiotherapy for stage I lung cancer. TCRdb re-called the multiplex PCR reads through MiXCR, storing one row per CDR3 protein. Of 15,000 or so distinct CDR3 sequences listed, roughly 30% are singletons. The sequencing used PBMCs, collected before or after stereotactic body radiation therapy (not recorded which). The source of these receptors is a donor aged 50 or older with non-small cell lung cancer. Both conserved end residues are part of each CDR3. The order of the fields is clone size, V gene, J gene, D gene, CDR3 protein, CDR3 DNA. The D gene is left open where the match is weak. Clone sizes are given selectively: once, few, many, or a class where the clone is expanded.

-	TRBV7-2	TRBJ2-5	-	CTSSLGGTWSETQYF	TGTACCAGCAGCTTAGGAGGGACATGGTCAGAGACCCAGTACTTC
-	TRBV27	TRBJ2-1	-	CASSLGSEHFF	TGTGCCAGCAGTTTGGGTTCTGAGCATTTCTTC
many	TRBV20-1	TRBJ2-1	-	CSARRDSYNEQFF	TGCAGTGCTAGGCGGGACTCCTACAATGAGCAGTTCTTC
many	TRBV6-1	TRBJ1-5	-	CASSATNDQPQHF	TGTGCCAGCAGTGCGACAAATGATCAGCCCCAGCATTTT
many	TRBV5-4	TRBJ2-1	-	CASSLAGRRSYNEQFF	TGTGCCAGCAGCTTAGCGGGCCGACGCTCCTACAATGAGCAGTTCTTC
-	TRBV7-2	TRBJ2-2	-	CASSLARRNVELFF	TGTGCCAGCAGCTTAGCTCGGCGGAACGTGGAGCTGTTTTTT
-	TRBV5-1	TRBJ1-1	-	CASSRGGVSTEAFF	TGCGCCAGCAGCCGTGGGGGGGTTTCTACTGAAGCTTTCTTT
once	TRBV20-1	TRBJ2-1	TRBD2	CNASRGLAGYEQFF	TGTAATGCTAGCCGCGGACTAGCTGGGTATGAGCAGTTCTTC
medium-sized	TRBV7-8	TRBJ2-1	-	CASSPTPRTSLDEQFF	TGTGCCAGCAGCCCCACTCCAAGGACCAGTTTGGATGAGCAGTTCTTC
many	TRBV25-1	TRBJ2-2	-	CASSKGGSGTGELFF	TGTGCCAGCAGCAAGGGTGGGAGTGGCACCGGGGAGCTGTTTTTT
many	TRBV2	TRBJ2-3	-	CASSKSTHSTDTQYF	TGTGCCAGCAGTAAGAGTACCCATAGCACAGATACGCAGTATTTT
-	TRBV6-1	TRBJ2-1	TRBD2	CASSESAGAPGTSGRKFF	TGTGCCAGCAGTGAATCGGCGGGGGCACCGGGGACTAGCGGGAGGAAGTTCTTC
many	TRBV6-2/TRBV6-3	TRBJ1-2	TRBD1	CASSFRTGTGYTF	TGTGCCAGCAGTTTCCGGACAGGGACCGGCTACACCTTC
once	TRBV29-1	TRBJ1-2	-	CIAGSSYGYTF	TGCATCGCCGGTTCCTCCTATGGCTACACCTTC
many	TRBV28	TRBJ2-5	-	CASGSRDRTGVAQYF	TGTGCCAGCGGGAGCCGGGACCGAACCGGGGTGGCCCAGTACTTC
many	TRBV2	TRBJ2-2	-	CASAKGWANTGELFF	TGTGCCAGCGCTAAAGGGTGGGCGAACACCGGGGAGCTGTTTTTT
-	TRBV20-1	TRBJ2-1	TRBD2	CSARGALAENYNEQFF	TGCAGTGCTAGAGGGGCACTAGCGGAAAACTACAATGAGCAGTTCTTC
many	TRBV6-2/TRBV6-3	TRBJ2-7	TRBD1	CASAPGQGVSEQYF	TGTGCCAGCGCCCCGGGACAGGGGGTGAGTGAGCAGTACTTC
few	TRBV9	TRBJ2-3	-	CASSEDSWDTQYF	TGTGCCAGCAGCGAGGACTCTTGGGACACGCAGTATTTT
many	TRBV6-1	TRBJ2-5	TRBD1	CASSDGQATWWTQYF	TGTGCCAGCAGTGACGGACAGGCAACATGGTGGACCCAGTACTTC
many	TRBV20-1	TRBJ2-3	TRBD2	CSPAGVAGGYGTDTQYF	TGCAGTCCTGCGGGGGTAGCGGGAGGCTACGGCACAGATACGCAGTATTTT
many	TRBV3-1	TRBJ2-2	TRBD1	CASSPRDRELVGELFF	TGTGCCAGCAGCCCCCGGGACAGGGAACTTGTTGGGGAGCTGTTTTTT
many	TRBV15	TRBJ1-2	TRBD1	CATSSTGTGSFGYTF	TGTGCCACCAGCAGTACCGGGACAGGGAGTTTTGGCTACACCTTC
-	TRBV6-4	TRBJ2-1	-	CASSDSTGSDEQFF	TGTGCCAGTAGTGACTCGACCGGCAGCGATGAGCAGTTCTTC
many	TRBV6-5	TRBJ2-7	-	CASSYSKGSGTKDEQYF	TGTGCCAGCAGTTACTCGAAGGGCTCGGGAACGAAAGACGAGCAGTACTTC
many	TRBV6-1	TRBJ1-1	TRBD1	CASSTGQMNTEAFF	TGTGCCAGCAGCACGGGACAGATGAACACTGAAGCTTTCTTT
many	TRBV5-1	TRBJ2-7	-	CASSGTGHEQYF	TGCGCCAGCAGCGGGACTGGGCACGAGCAGTACTTC